The following is a T cell receptor beta chain sequence with its context. What it recognizes is unknown. Data came from immunoSEQ multiplex PCR; TCRdb stores just in-frame clones and leaves some out. In the table there are about 86,000 clones, roughly 89% of which are singletons. The entry originates in a study of OX40 agonist ivuxolimab in advanced cancers. On the study more broadly: Anti-PD-1, anti-PD-L1 or anti-CTLA-4 therapy given earlier was allowed, and approximately 43% had some. Study-wide points: Nonresponders, in some cases, also had low normalized T-cell clonal expansion.

CDR3 size: 14 residues. Germline CDR1 and CDR2: MNHEY and SMNVEV (reference sequence). V was cut by 6 bases and J by 7 bases, with 13 bases left in between. Specimen: CD4+ or CD8+ T cells sorted from blood, collected in a trial of the OX40 agonist ivuxolimab. This chain connects TRBV27 to TRBJ1-6, with unresolved D. The clonotype originates from an adult with an advanced solid tumor such as melanoma, head and neck, liver or kidney cancer. CDR3 nucleotides: TGTGCCAGCAGCGTCCGGTCGCTGAATTCACCCCTCCACTTT. Encoded protein: CASSVRSLNSPLHF.